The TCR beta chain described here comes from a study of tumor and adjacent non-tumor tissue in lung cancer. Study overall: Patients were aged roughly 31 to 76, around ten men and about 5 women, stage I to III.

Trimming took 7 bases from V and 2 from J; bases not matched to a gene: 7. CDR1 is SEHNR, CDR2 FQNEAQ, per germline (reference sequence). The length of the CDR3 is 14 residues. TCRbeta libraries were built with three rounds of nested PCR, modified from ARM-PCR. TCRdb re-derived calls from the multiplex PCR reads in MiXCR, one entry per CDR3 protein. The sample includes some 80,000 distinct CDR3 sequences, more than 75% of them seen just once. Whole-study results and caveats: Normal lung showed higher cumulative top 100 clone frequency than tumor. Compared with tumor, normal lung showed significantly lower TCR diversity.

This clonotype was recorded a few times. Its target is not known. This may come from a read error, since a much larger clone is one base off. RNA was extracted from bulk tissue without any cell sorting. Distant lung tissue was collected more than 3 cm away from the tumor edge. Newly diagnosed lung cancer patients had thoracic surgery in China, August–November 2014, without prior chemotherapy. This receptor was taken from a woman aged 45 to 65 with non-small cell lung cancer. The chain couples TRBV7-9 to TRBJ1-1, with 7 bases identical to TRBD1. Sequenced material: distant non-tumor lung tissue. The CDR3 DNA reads TGTGCCAGCACTTCCCGGGACAGTAACACTGAAGCTTTCTTT. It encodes CASTSRDSNTEAFF.